This is a list of T cell receptor beta chains from one sample in a study of blood T cell repertoires in COVID-19. Using immunoSEQ multiplex PCR, the repertoire was profiled, and TCRdb retains in-frame clones only, with some absent. This sample carries roughly 120,000 clones, roughly 85% of them seen once, and the ten largest clones take 5.5%. Specimen: peripheral blood. Receptor source: a woman aged 55-69 years with COVID-19, enrolled during active disease. Both conserved end residues are trimmed from each CDR3.

j_call: TRBJ1-1; v_call: TRBV5-1; cdr3_aa: ASSVTDGGGETEAF
j_call: TRBJ1-1; v_call: TRBV6-5; cdr3_aa: ASSRTNMGAEAF
j_call: TRBJ1-2; v_call: TRBV6-6; cdr3_aa: ASSDTSTEPYGYT
j_call: TRBJ2-5; v_call: TRBV11-3; cdr3_aa: ASSLGLREGEGHSMETQY
j_call: TRBJ2-7; v_call: TRBV7-9; cdr3_aa: ASSPREGRYEQY
j_call: TRBJ1-2; v_call: TRBV6-2/TRBV6-3; cdr3_aa: ASSYWTGSYGYT
j_call: TRBJ1-4; v_call: TRBV19; cdr3_aa: ASSIGQDVEKLF
j_call: TRBJ1-5; v_call: TRBV5-4; cdr3_aa: ASSPGTGSNQPQH
j_call: TRBJ1-4; v_call: TRBV5-1; cdr3_aa: ASSRNSPTNEKLF
j_call: TRBJ1-2; v_call: TRBV20-1; cdr3_aa: SASNRGDYGYT
j_call: TRBJ2-1; v_call: TRBV3-1/TRBV3-2; cdr3_aa: ASSQGPGADEQF
j_call: TRBJ2-1; v_call: TRBV9; cdr3_aa: ASSEQGNSYNEQF
j_call: TRBJ1-4; v_call: TRBV6-5; cdr3_aa: ASRRTGGDNEKLF
j_call: TRBJ2-1; v_call: TRBV7-9; cdr3_aa: ASSFGTSPYNEQF
j_call: TRBJ1-4; v_call: TRBV4-2; cdr3_aa: ASSQDTARGNEKLF
j_call: TRBJ1-1; v_call: TRBV5-1; cdr3_aa: ASSLSRAGTEAF